These 14 T cell receptor beta chains share one sample of origin, sequenced in a study of identical twins. TCRdb used MiXCR to reprocess the 5' RACE reads, holding one entry per CDR3 protein. The table includes about 470,000 distinct CDR3 sequences, 24% detected once. This same sample was also taken into another study, of T cells expressing NK-cell markers.

The material sequenced was CD4+ T cells sorted from blood. These receptors all come from a young woman in good health.

V usage is TRBV7-8 and J usage is TRBJ2-7, with TRBD1 identical over 10 bases. The CDR3 length is 15 residues. V lost 0 bases to trimming and J lost 4 bases; unmatched junction nucleotides: 3. Germline V gives CDR1 SGHVS, CDR2 FQNEAQ. The CDR3 here is CASSLARTGGYEQYF. The CDR3 DNA reads TGTGCCAGCAGCTTAGCCCGGACAGGGGGGTACGAGCAGTACTTC.

The sample holds a few counts of this clonotype. The chain is built from TRBV5-1 and TRBJ2-7; tentatively, D is TRBD1 or TRBD2 (5 bases each). The V gene lost 7 bases and the J gene lost 4 bases, with 15 bases spanning the gap. The CDR3 runs to 13 residues. Germline lookup yields CDR1 SGHRS and CDR2 YFSETQ. The CDR3 DNA is TGCGCCAGCCAACCGGGACCATCTTACGAGCAGTACTTC. Translation gives CASQPGPSYEQYF.

Many counts were recorded for this clonotype. This chain joins TRBV7-9 and TRBJ2-1; 9 positions match TRBD2. The CDR3 is made up of 16 amino acids. CDR1 and CDR2 (germline): SEHNR, FQNEAQ (reference sequence). Germline trimming cut 2 bases from V and 6 bases from J; bases unmatched to any gene: 8. The CDR3 reads CASSLSLAGSSNEQFF. CDR3 sequence (DNA): TGTGCCAGCAGCTTAAGTCTAGCGGGAAGTAGCAATGAGCAGTTCTTC.

This clonotype was picked up a small number of times. At one end, the junction sequence differs from germline, possibly due to a read error. The chain couples TRBV20-1 to TRBJ1-5; maybe TRBD1 (5 bases). Germline loops: CDR1 DFQATT, CDR2 SNEGSKA (reference sequence). The CDR3 sequence is 13 residues long. The CDR3 loop is CSARERGKQPQHF. CDR3 nucleotides: TGCAGTGCTAGAGAGAGGGGCAAGCAGCCCCAGCATTTT.

This clonotype has just a few counts. J is TRBJ1-5 and V is TRBV7-2; TRBD1 agrees at 8 bases. Germline CDR1 SGHTA, CDR2 FQGNSA. V lost 1 base to trimming and J lost 9 bases; unmatched junction nucleotides: 5. CDR3 length: 14 residues. The CDR3 sequence: CASSLGQGRGPQHF. As DNA, the CDR3 is TGTGCCAGCAGCTTAGGACAGGGGAGGGGGCCCCAGCATTTT.

DNA for the CDR3: TGTGCCAGTAGTCCCGCAGGGACCCTCTCCTACGAGCAGTACTTC. Its protein is CASSPAGTLSYEQYF. V is TRBV19 and J is TRBJ2-7, with D perhaps assigned TRBD1 or TRBD2 (5 bases each). The V end was cut by 5 bases, the J end by 0 bases, with 14 bases between. This CDR3 region has 15 residues. Per the germline V gene, CDR1 is LNHDA and CDR2 is SQIVND (reference sequence).

At least ten counts were recorded for this clonotype. V is TRBV7-9 and J is TRBJ1-3; no clear D gene. Germline V gene lookup returns CDR1 SEHNR and CDR2 FQNEAQ (reference sequence). V lost 5 bases and J 0 bases, leaving 5 bases between the germline ends. CDR3 length: 13 amino acids. CDR3: CASSLTSGNTIYF. The CDR3 DNA follows: TGTGCCAGCAGCCTTACCTCTGGAAACACCATATATTTT.

V usage is TRBV7-8 and J usage is TRBJ2-5; TRBD2 is a possible D gene (7 bases). V lost 4 bases and J lost 1, with 16 bases in between. This CDR3 is built from 16 residues. Germline V CDR1 and CDR2: SGHVS, FQNEAQ. The DNA of the CDR3 is TGTGCCAGCAGCTCGAGGTGGGGGGGCCTCCAAGAGACCCAGTACTTC. It translates to CASSSRWGGLQETQYF.

The chain has TRBV7-9 and TRBJ2-5; no firm D call. The CDR3 loop spans 12 amino acids. Germline assignment: CDR1 SEHNR and CDR2 FQNEAQ (reference sequence). V shed 3 bases and J shed 1 base, with 3 bases lying between them. The CDR3 region is CASSFAQETQYF. The DNA of the CDR3 is TGTGCCAGCAGCTTTGCCCAAGAGACCCAGTACTTC.

The V call is TRBV7-2, the J call TRBJ2-3; D may be TRBD1 (6 bases). Germline assignment: CDR1 SGHTA and CDR2 FQGNSA. V was pared by 1 base and J by 6 bases, with 11 bases between. This CDR3 comprises 14 residues. The CDR3 region has the DNA TGTGCCAGCAGCTTAGGGGGGCCGTGGGATACGCAGTATTTT. Its protein product is CASSLGGPWDTQYF.

This clonotype was recorded once. The chain joins TRBV5-1 to TRBJ2-2; no clear D. The germline CDR1 and CDR2 sequences are SGHRS and YFSETQ. The CDR3 totals 16 residues. The ends were cut back, 0 bases at V and 0 bases at J, with 9 bases in the middle. CDR3 protein: CASSLVAVSNTGELFF. CDR3 DNA: TGCGCCAGCAGCTTGGTTGCGGTCTCGAACACCGGGGAGCTGTTTTTT.

The V and J genes are TRBV13 and TRBJ1-2; 7 bases align to TRBD1. The length of the CDR3 is 15 residues. Losses at the gene ends were 0 bases for V and 3 bases for J; bases not matched to a gene: 4. Germline CDR1 reads PRHDT; CDR2 reads FYEKMQ (reference sequence). The CDR3 sequence: CASSLGGQRYYGYTF. In DNA, the CDR3 is TGTGCCAGCAGCTTAGGGGGACAGAGATACTATGGCTACACCTTC.

This clonotype came up a few times. J is TRBJ1-3 and V is TRBV10-2; D unclear. Deletions cut 2 bases from V and 0 bases from J, with 8 bases between. The CDR3 runs to 15 residues. Germline CDR1 reads WSHSY; CDR2 reads SAAADI. Here the CDR3 DNA reads TGCGCCAGCAGTGAGGGGCGGCTCTCTGGAAACACCATATATTTT. This encodes CASSEGRLSGNTIYF.

A single count supports this clonotype. V and J are TRBV3-1 and TRBJ2-2; the D gene is possibly TRBD1 (5 bases). This CDR3 region has 14 residues. Germline CDR1 LGHDT, CDR2 YNNKEL (reference sequence). Trimming took off 6 bases at V and 6 bases at J, with 14 bases between the two ends. The CDR3 sequence: CASRKGRLSGELFF. In DNA, the CDR3 is TGTGCCAGCAGGAAGGGGCGCTTATCCGGGGAGCTGTTTTTT.